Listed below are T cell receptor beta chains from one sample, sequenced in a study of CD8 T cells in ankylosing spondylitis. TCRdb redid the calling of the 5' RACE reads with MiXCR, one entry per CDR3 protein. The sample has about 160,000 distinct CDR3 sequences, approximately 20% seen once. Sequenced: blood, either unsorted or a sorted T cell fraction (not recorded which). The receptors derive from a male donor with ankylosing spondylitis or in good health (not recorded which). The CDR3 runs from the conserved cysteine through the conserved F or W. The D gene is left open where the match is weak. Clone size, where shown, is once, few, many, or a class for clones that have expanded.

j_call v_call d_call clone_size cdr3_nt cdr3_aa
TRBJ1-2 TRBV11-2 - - TGTGCCAGCAGGAGGCCGGGCAGCAAATATGGCTACACCTTC CASRRPGSKYGYTF
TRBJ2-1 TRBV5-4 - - TGTGCCAGCAGCTTTACGCTAGACTCCTACAATGAGCAGTTCTTC CASSFTLDSYNEQFF
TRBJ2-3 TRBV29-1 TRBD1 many TGCAGCGTTGCTTTCGGACAGGGAGGAACAGATACGCAGTATTTT CSVAFGQGGTDTQYF
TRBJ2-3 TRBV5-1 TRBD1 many TGCGCCAGCAGCTTGGGGGACAGAGATACGCAGTATTTT CASSLGDRDTQYF
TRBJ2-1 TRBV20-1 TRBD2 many TGCAGTTCCTGGAGCGGGAGTTCCTACAATGAGCAGTTCTTC CSSWSGSSYNEQFF
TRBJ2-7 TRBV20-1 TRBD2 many TGCAGTGCAGAAAAGTTAGCGGGAGGTACCTACGAGCAGTACTTC CSAEKLAGGTYEQYF
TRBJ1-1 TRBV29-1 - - TGCAGCCCATGGGAGAGGGGTGGCACTGAAGCTTTCTTT CSPWERGGTEAFF
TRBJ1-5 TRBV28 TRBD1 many TGTGCCAGCACGACGCAGGGGGCAGGCAATCAGCCCCAGCATTTT CASTTQGAGNQPQHF
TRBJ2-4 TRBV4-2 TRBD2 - TGTGCCAGCAGCCCAGCCGTGGGCGGGAGAGAAGGCAAAAACATTCAGTACTTC CASSPAVGGREGKNIQYF
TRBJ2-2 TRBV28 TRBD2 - TGTGCCAGCAGTAGGGGGACTAGCGGGGCGAACACCGGGGAGCTGTTTTTT CASSRGTSGANTGELFF
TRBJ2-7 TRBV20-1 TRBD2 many TGCAGTGCTAGAGGTTACGGACTAGGAGGCCACGAGCAGTACTTC CSARGYGLGGHEQYF
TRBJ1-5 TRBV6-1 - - TGTGCCAGCGAAATGGGGGGGTATAGCAATCAGCCCCAGCATTTT CASEMGGYSNQPQHF
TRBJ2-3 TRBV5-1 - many TGCGCCAGCAGCTTGTGGGGCGAGACTAGCACAGATACGCAGTATTTT CASSLWGETSTDTQYF
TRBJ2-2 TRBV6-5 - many TGTGCCAGCAGTCCTTGGCGCGGCGGGGCTAACACCGGGGAGCTGTTTTTT CASSPWRGGANTGELFF
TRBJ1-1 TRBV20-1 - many TGCAGTGCTACAATGACCTTCGGAGGCACTGAAGCTTTCTTT CSATMTFGGTEAFF
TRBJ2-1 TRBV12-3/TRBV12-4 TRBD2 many TGTGCCAGCAGTTGGCTACGGGAGGATGAGCAGTTCTTC CASSWLREDEQFF
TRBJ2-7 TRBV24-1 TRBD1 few TGTGCCACCAGTGAAGGGGACAGGGCCGCGGACGAGCAGTACTTC CATSEGDRAADEQYF
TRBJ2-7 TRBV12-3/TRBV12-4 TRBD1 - TGTGCCAGCAGACTAATCGGGACAGGGCTCTACGAGCAGTACTTC CASRLIGTGLYEQYF
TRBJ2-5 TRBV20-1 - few TGCAGGCCAGGTGCAGGGAGCGACGAGACCCAGTACTTC CRPGAGSDETQYF
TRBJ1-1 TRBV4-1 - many TGCGCCAGCAGCCTTACAGGTCTGAACACTGAAGCTTTCTTT CASSLTGLNTEAFF
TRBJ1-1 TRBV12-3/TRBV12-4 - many TGTGCCAGCAGTGGCGTGGGCCCGAACACTGAAGCTTTCTTT CASSGVGPNTEAFF
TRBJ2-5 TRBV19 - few TGTGCCAGTAGTAACAATCAAGAGACCCAGTACTTC CASSNNQETQYF
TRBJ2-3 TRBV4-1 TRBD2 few TGCGCCAGCAGCCTCGGACTAGCGGGAGGTGGAGATACGCAGTATTTT CASSLGLAGGGDTQYF
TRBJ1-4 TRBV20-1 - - TGCAGTACTAGAGCTTTTAATGAAAAACTGTTTTTT CSTRAFNEKLFF
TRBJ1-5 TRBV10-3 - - TGTGCCATCAGTGAGAGGCCGGTTAGCAATCAGCCCCAGCATTTT CAISERPVSNQPQHF
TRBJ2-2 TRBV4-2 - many TGTGCCAGCAGCCAAGATTCTGGGTACACCGGGGAGCTGTTTTTT CASSQDSGYTGELFF
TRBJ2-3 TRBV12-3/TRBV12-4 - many TGTGCCAGCAGTACCCGGACCAGGGATACGCAGTATTTT CASSTRTRDTQYF
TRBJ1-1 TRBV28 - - TGTGCCAGCAGTATCCACGGGGAAGGGATGAACACTGAAGCTTTCTTT CASSIHGEGMNTEAFF
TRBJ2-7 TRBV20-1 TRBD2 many TGCAGTGCTAGAGATCCAGCGGGAGTAAGGCACGAGCAGTACTTC CSARDPAGVRHEQYF
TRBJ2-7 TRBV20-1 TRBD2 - TGCAGTGCTAGGGGAGGGACCTCCTACGAGCAGTACTTC CSARGGTSYEQYF
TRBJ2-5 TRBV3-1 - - TGTGCCAGCAGCGCAGAGACCCAGTACTTC CASSAETQYF
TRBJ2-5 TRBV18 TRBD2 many TGTGCCAGCTCAGGAGCGGGAGTGAGAGAGACCCAGTACTTC CASSGAGVRETQYF
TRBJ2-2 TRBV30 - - TGTGCCTGGAGTGTATCCGGAGGGGTCGGCGGGGAGCTGTTTTTT CAWSVSGGVGGELFF
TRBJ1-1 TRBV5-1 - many TGCGCCAGCAGCTTGGTTGAGGGACTGGGCACTGAAGCTTTCTTT CASSLVEGLGTEAFF
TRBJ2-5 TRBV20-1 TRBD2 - TGCAGTGTTGGGACTAGCGGGACGTCTGGTCAGACCCAGTACTTC CSVGTSGTSGQTQYF
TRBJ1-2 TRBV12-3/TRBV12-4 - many TGTGCCAGCAGTTTAGAGGTCCCCGATGGCTACACCTTC CASSLEVPDGYTF
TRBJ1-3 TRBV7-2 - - TGTGCCAGCAGCTTAGTGGGCAGGATCAACTCTGGAAACACCATATATTTT CASSLVGRINSGNTIYF
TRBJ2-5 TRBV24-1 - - TGTGCCACCAGTGATGTCAGGGGAGTAGGAGAGACCCAGTACTTC CATSDVRGVGETQYF
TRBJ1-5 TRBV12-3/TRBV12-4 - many TGTGCCAGCAGTTTGGCAGGGAGTAATCAGCCCCAGCATTTT CASSLAGSNQPQHF
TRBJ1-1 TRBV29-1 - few TGCCACGTACGGGCCGACAGTGATGAAGCTTTCTTT CHVRADSDEAFF
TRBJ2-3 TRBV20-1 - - TGCAGTGCTAGAGTACGCGGGACAGTCTCCACAGATACGCAGTATTTT CSARVRGTVSTDTQYF
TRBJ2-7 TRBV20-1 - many TGCAGTGCTACGGGAGACGGCTACGAGCAGTACTTC CSATGDGYEQYF
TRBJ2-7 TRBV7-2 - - TGTGCCAGCAGCTCCCAGGGGATTTCCTACGAGCAGTACTTC CASSSQGISYEQYF
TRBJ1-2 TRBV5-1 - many TGCGCCAGCAGCGATTGGAAACAGAACTATGGCTACACCTTC CASSDWKQNYGYTF
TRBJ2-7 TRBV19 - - TGTGCCAGTAGTAGGGCCAGGGGAAGGTACGAGCAGTACTTC CASSRARGRYEQYF
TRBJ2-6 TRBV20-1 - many TGCAGTGCTAGAGGCCGTGGTGCCAACGTCCTGACTTTC CSARGRGANVLTF
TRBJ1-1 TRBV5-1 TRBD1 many TGCGCCAGCAGCGCAGGACAGGGGAGGTACACTGAAGCTTTCTTT CASSAGQGRYTEAFF